The entry below describes one T cell receptor beta chain. Its specific antigen is unknown. No much larger clone is present one base from it, and per-base qualities are unavailable. Based on the germline V gene (reference sequence), the CDR1 and CDR2 sequences are MNHEY and SMNVEV. The CDR3 holds 14 amino acids from the cysteine to the phenylalanine. CDR3 DNA is the only sequence kept; it has 42 bases, read in frame from the first base. The germline V and J ends show losses of 5 bases and 4 bases respectively, and no gene match explains 5 bases of the junction. This entry belongs to a study of blood T cell repertoires in COVID-19 (dated by TCRdb to the early 2020s). Background on the whole study: Samples from collaborators originated in the United States, Italy and Spain and spanned both the acute and convalescent phases of COVID-19. A de-identified subject ID, COVID-19 status, age in years and sex were almost always included in the sample metadata. The material from the prospective study consisted of cDNA or gDNA derived from T cells, B-cell-depleted T cells, or PBMCs. Where available, HLA class I and class II types were taken from metadata supplied by the sample provider and were not determined by assay-based typing. A freely available public database, intended as a resource for researchers studying the immune response to SARS-CoV-2, is where the repertoires were released. Samples were obtained from the ongoing ImmuneRACE study (first 160 participants) and from 1,200 or so subjects provided by 6 global collaborators. Subjects who had been exposed to COVID-19, were actively infected with it, or had recovered from it provided the deeply sampled blood TCRbeta repertoires that made up the dataset. What the research found in general, with its limitations: Clinical and demographic metadata were provided uncurated, with the amount varying by source and participant.

Collaborating institutions collected whole blood in K2EDTA tubes following their own protocols. For TCRbeta analysis, collaborator samples were shipped as frozen whole blood, as isolated PBMCs, or as DNA extracted from either sample type. TCRbeta CDR3 regions were amplified from genomic DNA by means of the immunoSEQ Assay, a bias-controlled multiplex PCR. The original pipeline was this. Within the assay, amplification of reference gene primers was used to estimate how many nucleated cells each sample contained. To quantify the absolute abundance of each unique TCRbeta CDR3 rearrangement, sequence reads were collapsed and filtered. For each sample, productive Simpson clonality was calculated as the square root of Simpson's diversity index over productive rearrangements. Entries here come from immuneACCESS through TCRdb and include only in-frame sequences with V and J called. Some clones fail to appear in such tables; in the studies checked, an unresolved V gene covers under half of the shortfall, and the cause of the remainder is unknown. The DNA gave D and trimming, while V, J and clone size come from that table. This sample comprises about 64,000 clones, 75% to 95% of them detected only once. 7% to 10% of the sample rests with the top ten.

The source of this sequence is a woman of 80 years or more with active COVID-19. This chain joins TRBV27 to TRBJ1-5, and 7 bases in between align with TRBD1. Sequenced sample: peripheral blood. The base sequence is TGTGCCAGCAGTCACAGGGGCGGAAATCAGCCCCAGCATTTT. Translated, this is CASSHRGGNQPQHF.